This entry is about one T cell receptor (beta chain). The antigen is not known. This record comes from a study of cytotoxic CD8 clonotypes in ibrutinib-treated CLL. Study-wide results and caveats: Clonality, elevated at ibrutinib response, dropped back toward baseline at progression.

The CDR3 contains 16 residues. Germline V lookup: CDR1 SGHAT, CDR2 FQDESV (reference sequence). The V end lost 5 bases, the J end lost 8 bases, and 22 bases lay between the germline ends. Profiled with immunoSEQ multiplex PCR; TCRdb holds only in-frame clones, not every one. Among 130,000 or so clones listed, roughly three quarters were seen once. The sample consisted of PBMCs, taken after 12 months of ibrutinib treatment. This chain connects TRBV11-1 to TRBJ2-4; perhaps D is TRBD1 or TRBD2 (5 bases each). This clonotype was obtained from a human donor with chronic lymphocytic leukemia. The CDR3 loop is CASSGGYVGLNDIQYF. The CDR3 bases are TGTGCCAGCAGCGGGGGTTACGTGGGGCTTAATGACATTCAGTACTTC.